This T cell receptor (beta chain) was recorded in a study of T-cell reconstitution after alpha-beta-depleted transplantation in children listed by TCRdb under 2016. Some background on the complete study: Using TCR repertoire profiling, the study followed T-cell immune reconstitution in a quantitative way in children after TCRalphabeta/CD19-depleted allogeneic hematopoietic cell transplantation.

CDR1 and CDR2 are drawn from the germline V gene (reference sequence): WNHNN, SYGVQD. Relative to germline, V is 5 bases shorter and J is 4 bases shorter, with 6 bases between their ends. From its cysteine to its phenylalanine, the CDR3 spans 12 amino acids. Just the 36-base CDR3 DNA is kept, in frame starting at base 1. This clonotype was observed many times. Its antigen is not yet known. No clone much larger than this one lies a single base away; base qualities are absent. Libraries were built with PCR. These reads were obtained on an Illumina HiSeq 2500. To normalize quantification of the TCRbeta repertoire, the TCR libraries were built with molecular barcoding that relied on unique molecular identifiers. Using fastp trimming at Q25 and MiXCR clonotype assembly, TCRdb reanalyzed the public sequencing data and kept in-frame beta chains. Each record represents a unique CDR3 protein, reported with the most common genes and DNA among its rows. Within this sample are 500,000 or so distinct CDR3 sequences, with 30% to 35% of them counted one time only. Together, the top ten hold around 2.4% of the sample.

The sequence was obtained from a human donor who donated a stem cell graft to a child with aplastic anemia. Sample: PBMCs from the stem cell graft donor, taken from the stem cell graft. The chain is encoded by TRBV10-1 joined to TRBJ2-1; the D gene is not confidently resolved. At the DNA level, the sequence is TGCGCCAGCAGTTTCTTATACAATGAGCAGTTCTTC. Translation gives CASSFLYNEQFF.